Sequencing of this T cell receptor beta chain was carried out in a study of naive and memory T cell subsets. Four PCR rounds used nested alpha and beta constant region primers plus the SP2 primer. Blood and skin TCR RNA was reverse transcribed with alpha and beta constant primers. TCRdb called the UMI-ligation and nested PCR reads again in MiXCR, with one record for every CDR3 protein. The sample lists some 25,000 distinct CDR3 sequences; around 5.2% were seen once. Looked up from germline, CDR1 is MDHEN and CDR2 is SYDVKM. There are 13 residues in the CDR3. V lost 8 bases and J lost 5; bases outside the gene matches: 4. A UMI-containing oligonucleotide was joined by 3' ligation to the TCR cDNA template. Whole blood, 2 to 2.5 ml, came from adult healthy volunteers. Unsorted total RNA, about 1 to 1000 ng, was DNase treated before reverse transcription. The table lists this clonotype with many counts.

This TCR was sampled from an adult in good health. The sequenced sample consisted of blood. The chain combines TRBV28 with TRBJ2-2; 8 bases agree with TRBD2. The CDR3 DNA reads TGTGCCAGCGCTAGCGGGCCTACCGGGGAGCTGTTTTTT. Translating it yields CASASGPTGELFF. The full variable domain, with the rest looked up from reference TRBV28 and TRBJ2-2, is DVKVTQSSRYLVKRTGEKVFLECVQDMDHENMFWYRQDPGLGLRLIYFSYDVKMKEKGDIPEGYSVSREKKERFSLILESASTNQTSMYLCASASGPTGELFFGEGSRLTVL.